This TCR beta chain appears in the sequencing data of a study of blood T cell repertoires in COVID-19. As for the study in general: Both acute and convalescent COVID-19 samples were obtained from the United States, Italy and Spain. In each case, the material was cDNA or gDNA derived from T cells, B-cell-depleted T cells, or PBMCs.

Trimming left V 4 bases short and J 9 bases short, with 13 bases between. Germline CDR1 is LGHDT and CDR2 is YNNKEL (reference sequence). This CDR3 has 14 amino acids. In the original processing: Estimation of nucleated cell counts relied on the amplification of reference gene primers. Some clones are missing from TCRdb's copy, which holds only in-frame ones; the method was immunoSEQ multiplex PCR. D and trimming were read from the DNA, whereas the V and J calls and clone size are those reported in that table. The data show about 120,000 clones, approximately 91% seen once. The TCR comes from a woman older than 75 with acute or convalescent COVID-19. The chain recombines TRBV3-1 (or the pseudogene TRBV3-2) with TRBJ1-6; possible D gene TRBD1, 6 bases. The material sequenced was peripheral blood. As DNA, the CDR3 is TGTGCCAGCAGCCCGAGGGGGTTTAGTTCACCCCTCCACTTT. This encodes CASSPRGFSSPLHF.